This entry lists 23 T cell receptor beta chains sequenced from one sample in a study of blood T cell repertoires in COVID-19. Assay: immunoSEQ multiplex PCR; the TCRdb copy retains only in-frame clones and omits some. The sample shows a few hundred thousand clones, about 84% of them seen only once. The sample comprised peripheral blood. The receptors here all came from a woman in her forties or fifties with acute or convalescent COVID-19.

CDR3 sequence (DNA): TGTGCCAGCCTCCTAGCGGAGACCTACAATGAGCAGTTCTTC. Residues: CASLLAETYNEQFF. The chain employs TRBV7-8 and TRBJ2-1; 7 bases fit TRBD2. Germline V lookup: CDR1 SGHVS, CDR2 FQNEAQ. The CDR3 is made up of 14 amino acids. Trimming took 8 bases from V and 2 from J; bases not matched to a gene: 6.

This clone was seen once. The chain joins TRBV4-1 to TRBJ1-2, with 9 bases fitting TRBD1. Germline V gene lookup returns CDR1 MGHRA and CDR2 YSYEKL. The CDR3 is made up of 19 amino acids. With V trimmed by 2 bases and J by 0 bases, 13 bases remained unmatched. The CDR3 reads CASSQPRRGTGITNYGYTF. DNA for the CDR3: TGCGCCAGCAGCCAACCGAGGAGAGGGACAGGGATTACTAACTATGGCTACACCTTC.

V usage is TRBV11-3 and J usage is TRBJ2-7; no definite D call. CDR1 is SGHNT, CDR2 YENEEA, per germline. This CDR3 comprises 13 residues. V was cut by 6 bases and J by 1 base, with 10 bases left in between. CDR3 in amino acids: CASSSTLSYEQYF. CDR3 DNA: TGTGCCAGCAGTTCGACTCTATCCTACGAGCAGTACTTC. The variable domain in full, completed from reference TRBV11-3 and TRBJ2-7, reads EAGVVQSPRYKIIEKKQPVAFWCNPISGHNTLYWYLQNLGQGPELLIRYENEEAVDDSQLPKDRFSAERLKGVDSTLKIQPAELGDSAVYLCASSSTLSYEQYFGPGTRLTVT.

J is TRBJ1-4 and V is TRBV7-9; D is unclear. CDR3 size: 13 residues. The V end was cut by 5 bases, the J end by 8 bases, with 12 bases between. Germline lookup yields CDR1 SEHNR and CDR2 FQNEAQ (reference sequence). CDR3 nucleotides: TGTGCCAGCAGCCCTCCCTTGCGGGAAAAACTGTTTTTT. Translation: CASSPPLREKLFF.

The CDR3 coding sequence is TGTGCCATCAGGGAAGGACTAGCGGGAGCCAATGAGCAGTTCTTC. It is translated as CAIREGLAGANEQFF. The gene calls are TRBV10-3 and TRBJ2-1, with TRBD2 identical over 13 bases. Trimming took 6 bases from V and 6 from J; bases not matched to a gene: 5. The length of the CDR3 is 15 residues. The germline V gene encodes CDR1 ENHRY and CDR2 SYGVKD.

V and J are TRBV2 and TRBJ1-1; 8 nucleotides line up with TRBD1. CDR1 SNHLY and CDR2 FYNNEI come from the germline V gene. Trimming took 6 bases from V and 4 from J; bases not matched to a gene: 7. The CDR3 consists of 14 residues. CDR3 sequence reads: CASSGITGGTEAFF. The CDR3 DNA reads as TGTGCCAGCAGCGGCATTACAGGGGGCACTGAAGCTTTCTTT.

The V gene is TRBV5-1, the J gene TRBJ1-6; weak D call: TRBD1 (6 bases). Germline-derived CDR1 and CDR2 are SGHRS and YFSETQ. V lost 1 base and J lost 4, with 6 bases in between. This CDR3 region has 14 residues. CDR3 region: CASSLQGYNSPLHF. The CDR3 bases are TGCGCCAGCAGCTTGCAGGGGTATAATTCACCCCTCCACTTT.

The chain couples TRBV28 to TRBJ2-7; 8 bases map to TRBD1. V lost 6 bases, J lost 3 bases, and 7 bases stayed unmatched. This CDR3 region has 14 residues. Germline V gives CDR1 MDHEN, CDR2 SYDVKM. CDR3 residues: CASSPPGTGYEQYF. The CDR3 DNA follows: TGTGCCAGCAGCCCCCCCGGGACAGGCTACGAGCAGTACTTC. Drawing the rest from reference TRBV28 and TRBJ2-7, the complete variable domain is DVKVTQSSRYLVKRTGEKVFLECVQDMDHENMFWYRQDPGLGLRLIYFSYDVKMKEKGDIPEGYSVSREKKERFSLILESASTNQTSMYLCASSPPGTGYEQYFGPGTRLTVT.

The rearrangement links TRBV4-1 to TRBJ2-7, with 7 bases lining up with TRBD2. The CDR3 totals 13 residues. Germline assignment: CDR1 MGHRA and CDR2 YSYEKL. Germline trimming cut 2 bases from V and 9 bases from J; bases unmatched to any gene: 7. CDR3 in DNA: TGCGCCAGCAGCCAATCTAGCGGACTGGGGCAGTACTTC. The encoded protein is CASSQSSGLGQYF.

V usage is TRBV5-1 and J usage is TRBJ1-2, with D hard to call. CDR3 length equals 14 residues. The germline V and J ends were trimmed by 0 bases and 6 bases, with 12 bases remaining between them. CDR1 and CDR2 (germline): SGHRS, YFSETQ. CDR3 sequence reads: CASSLAGRGDGYTF. In DNA, the CDR3 is TGCGCCAGCAGCTTGGCCGGCCGGGGAGATGGCTACACCTTC.

This clone was detected only a few times. The rearrangement joins TRBV2 to TRBJ1-2; 7 bases line up with TRBD1. Germline assignment: CDR1 SNHLY and CDR2 FYNNEI. After removal of 7 bases from V and 4 bases from J, the junction contained 12 bases not matched to a gene. The CDR3 extends over 15 amino acids. The CDR3 protein is CASMRPGQTVYGYTF. DNA of the CDR3: TGTGCCAGCATGCGACCGGGACAGACAGTCTATGGCTACACCTTC.

The chain recombines TRBV7-9 with TRBJ1-4; no clear D. Trimming cost V 0 bases and J 8 bases, with 13 bases left between them. The CDR3 spans 15 residues. Germline V lookup: CDR1 SEHNR, CDR2 FQNEAQ (reference sequence). The CDR3 is CASSLARGVGEKLFF. In nucleotides, the CDR3 is TGTGCCAGCAGCTTAGCCCGGGGAGTGGGCGAAAAACTGTTTTTT.

The chain combines TRBV24-1 with TRBJ2-1; no clear D gene. The CDR3 extends over 17 amino acids. Trimming left V 4 bases short and J 2 bases short, with 17 bases between. Germline CDR1 is KGHDR and CDR2 is SFDVKD. The CDR3 coding sequence is TGTGCCACCAGTGAAACCGACACTTATATGGCCTACAATGAGCAGTTCTTC. It encodes CATSETDTYMAYNEQFF.

The chain is built from TRBV12-1 and TRBJ1-5; the D call in the table, TRBD1, was not verified against the DNA. TRBV12-1 is listed as a pseudogene. CDR3 length: 16 amino acids. CDR3: CASSFRCRYSNQPQHF. The DNA of the CDR3 is TGTGCCAGCAGCTTTCGTTGCAGGTATAGCAATCAGCCCCAGCATTTT.

This clone was recorded once. The chain employs TRBV5-1 and TRBJ2-5; D is uncertain. V lost 3 bases, J lost 2 bases, and 8 bases lay in between. Germline V lookup: CDR1 SGHRS, CDR2 YFSETQ. CDR3 length equals 13 residues. The CDR3 DNA sequence: TGCGCCAGCAGCTATGGGCAGCAAGAGACCCAGTACTTC. Protein sequence: CASSYGQQETQYF.

This rearrangement joins TRBV27 to TRBJ1-5; D is possibly TRBD1 (6 bases). The germline V and J ends were trimmed by 8 bases and 8 bases, with 19 bases remaining between them. Germline CDR1 and CDR2: MNHEY and SMNVEV (reference sequence). CDR3 length: 14 amino acids. The CDR3 here is CASQQGGGDEPQHF. The CDR3 DNA follows: TGTGCCAGCCAGCAAGGGGGGGGAGACGAGCCCCAGCATTTT.

The chain joins TRBV28 to TRBJ1-4, with TRBD1 identical over 9 bases. This CDR3 is 14 amino acids long. In germline, CDR1 is MDHEN, CDR2 SYDVKM. V shed 10 bases and J 5 bases; nucleotides not matched to a gene: 8. As DNA, the CDR3 is TGTGCCATCACTACAGGGGGCATAAATGAAAAACTGTTTTTT. This codes for CAITTGGINEKLFF.

The table lists this clone with a few counts. V usage is TRBV6-5 and J usage is TRBJ1-6; 8 bases agree with TRBD1. J was trimmed by 9 bases and V by 6 bases; bases with no gene match: 10. Germline CDR1 reads MNHEY; CDR2 reads SVGAGI. The length of the CDR3 is 15 residues. The CDR3 is CASSSGRTGPSPLHF. CDR3 DNA: TGTGCCAGCAGCTCAGGTCGGACAGGGCCTTCACCCCTCCACTTT.

The DNA of the CDR3 is TGTGCCTGGAGTAGCGGGACAGGGTTGAGTACCGGGGAGCTGTTTTTT. Its translation is CAWSSGTGLSTGELFF. This chain connects TRBV30 to TRBJ2-2; 9 nucleotides agree with TRBD1. The germline V gene has CDR1 GTSNPN and CDR2 SVGIG (reference sequence). CDR3 size: 16 residues. V was clipped by 2 bases and J by 5 bases; unmatched bases: 9.

As DNA, the CDR3 is TGCAGCGTTGAAGATAAAGGGGGCGGAGTGGCCACTGAAGCTTTCTTT. It translates to CSVEDKGGGVATEAFF. V is TRBV29-1 and J is TRBJ1-1, with 7 positions matching TRBD1. Germline values: CDR1 SQVTM, CDR2 ANQGSEA. Trimming removed 0 bases from V and 4 bases from J; junction bases left unmatched: 11. CDR3 length: 16 amino acids.

The rearrangement joins TRBV7-2 to TRBJ2-2, with 9 bases lining up with TRBD2. The germline CDR1 and CDR2 sequences are SGHTA and FQGNSA. CDR3 length equals 15 residues. The V gene end was trimmed by 3 bases and the J gene end by 6 bases; junction bases not matched to a gene: 5. The DNA for the CDR3 is TGTGCCAGCAGCTTTAGTAGCGGGAGCGCCGGGGAGCTGTTTTTT. Its protein is CASSFSSGSAGELFF.

CDR3 amino acids: CASSAGPERETQYF. CDR3 in DNA: TGTGCCAGCAGCGCGGGCCCGGAGAGGGAGACCCAGTACTTC. V gene TRBV7-2 combines with J gene TRBJ2-5; possibly TRBD2 for D (5 bases). In germline, CDR1 is SGHTA, CDR2 FQGNSA. V shed 5 bases and J shed 5 bases, with 15 bases lying between them. The CDR3 length is 14 residues.

The V gene is TRBV7-3, the J gene TRBJ1-2, with 8 bases fitting TRBD1. The CDR3 extends over 14 amino acids. V gave up 4 bases and J gave up 7 bases; unmatched junction bases: 8. Germline V CDR1 and CDR2: SGHTA, FQGTGA. The CDR3 loop is CASSSSDRASGYTF. CDR3 DNA: TGTGCCAGCAGCTCCTCGGACAGGGCATCTGGCTACACCTTC.